The 11 T cell receptor beta chains presented below share a single source sample, sequenced in a study of human T cells and chemical hapten exposure. Using its own MiXCR run on the RACE reads, TCRdb lists one record per CDR3 protein. The data show 65,000 to 90,000 distinct CDR3 sequences, 12% to 15% seen once. Regarding time point: pre-sensitization, week 0. Stated treatment: therapeutic diphenylcyclopropenone sensitization with weekly scalp DPC. The source material was whole blood, sampled in connection with sensitization to the hapten diphenylcyclopropenone (DPC). The receptor set was obtained from a woman between 50 and 59 years old with alopecia areata. Some clones in this sample may be carry-over from other donors' samples.

This clonotype came up a few times. This rearrangement joins TRBV18 to TRBJ2-7; TRBD2 agrees at 9 bases. The junction had 15 bases not matched to a gene; V was cut back by 4 bases and J by 2 bases. Germline CDR1 KGHSH, CDR2 LQKENI. The CDR3 consists of 18 residues. CDR3 residues: CASSLFESGTSRTYEQYF. CDR3 bases: TGTGCCAGCTCACTATTCGAATCCGGGACTAGCCGAACCTACGAGCAGTACTTC.

A few counts support this clonotype. The V gene is TRBV29-1, the J gene TRBJ2-4; TRBD2 agrees at 8 bases. The germline gives CDR1 SQVTM, CDR2 ANQGSEA. This CDR3 has 14 residues. V gave up 3 bases and J gave up 9 bases; unmatched junction bases: 10. In DNA, the CDR3 is TGCAGCGTTGAGAATTTCGGGGGGGTGAGCATTCAGTACTTC. It translates to CSVENFGGVSIQYF.

This clonotype was seen many times. J is TRBJ2-3 and V is TRBV6-1; D might be TRBD1 (6 bases). The length of the CDR3 is 15 residues. V dropped 2 bases and J dropped 4 bases, with 13 bases sitting between them. Germline V gene sequence: CDR1 MNHNS, CDR2 SASEGT. The CDR3: CASSEPPGAPDTQYF. The DNA for the CDR3 is TGTGCCAGCAGTGAACCCCCAGGGGCCCCAGATACGCAGTATTTT.

In its sample, this clonotype was seen a few times. The V and J genes are TRBV7-2 and TRBJ1-1; tentatively, D is TRBD1 (5 bases). From germline, CDR1 is SGHTA and CDR2 FQGNSA. There are 14 residues in the CDR3. The V end lost 5 bases, the J end lost 6 bases, and 16 bases lay between the germline ends. CDR3 in DNA: TGTGCCAGCAGCCGATCCCTCGCAGGGCCTGAAGCTTTCTTT. Amino acids: CASSRSLAGPEAFF.

This clonotype has just a few counts. This sequence joins TRBV27 and TRBJ1-4; no clear D. The germline V gene has CDR1 MNHEY and CDR2 SMNVEV (reference sequence). The CDR3 runs 15 residues. Trimming took 3 bases from V and 6 from J, leaving 14 bases between them. The CDR3 loop is CASSFTPVGYEKLFF. CDR3 coding DNA: TGTGCCAGCAGTTTTACCCCCGTTGGATATGAAAAACTGTTTTTT.

This clonotype has a count of ten or more. The chain employs TRBV6-1 and TRBJ1-5, with TRBD1 matching 9 bases. The CDR3 sequence is 13 residues long. From germline, CDR1 is MNHNS and CDR2 SASEGT. J lost 5 bases, V lost 5 bases, and 1 base had no gene match. CDR3 sequence: CASSRDRDQPQHF. The CDR3 DNA reads as TGTGCCAGCAGTAGGGACAGGGATCAGCCCCAGCATTTT.

The CDR3 reads CASSGRRGLEAFF. The CDR3 nucleotides read TGCGCCAGCAGCGGGAGACGGGGGTTAGAAGCTTTCTTT. V and J are TRBV4-3 and TRBJ1-1; D is perhaps TRBD1 (5 bases). Trimming took off 5 bases at V and 8 bases at J, with 15 bases between the two ends. CDR1 is LGHNA and CDR2 is YSLEER in the germline V gene. The length of the CDR3 is 13 residues.

The rearrangement links TRBV6-6 to TRBJ2-4, with D perhaps matching TRBD2 (5 bases). CDR1 MNHNY and CDR2 SVGAGI come from the germline V gene (reference sequence). Trimming took off 8 bases at V and 0 bases at J, with 8 bases between the two ends. This CDR3 contains 13 residues. This CDR3 reads CASLEGAKNIQYF. CDR3 DNA sequence: TGTGCCAGCCTCGAGGGAGCCAAAAACATTCAGTACTTC.

This clonotype was seen a few times. V and J are TRBV2 and TRBJ2-7; no clear D gene. CDR3 length: 13 amino acids. Trimming removed 7 bases from V and 3 bases from J, with 13 bases in between. Germline CDR1 and CDR2: SNHLY and FYNNEI. The CDR3 protein is CASTDQSFYEQYF. CDR3 DNA: TGTGCCAGCACGGACCAATCCTTCTACGAGCAGTACTTC.

The chain is built from TRBV28 and TRBJ2-4; the D gene is possibly TRBD1 (5 bases). Germline V gene lookup returns CDR1 MDHEN and CDR2 SYDVKM. Trimming took off 3 bases at V and 1 base at J, with 7 bases between the two ends. This CDR3 has 14 amino acids. This chain's CDR3 is CASSLRQAKNIQYF. Here the CDR3 DNA reads TGTGCCAGCAGTTTGAGACAGGCCAAAAACATTCAGTACTTC. Drawing the rest from reference TRBV28 and TRBJ2-4, the complete variable domain is DVKVTQSSRYLVKRTGEKVFLECVQDMDHENMFWYRQDPGLGLRLIYFSYDVKMKEKGDIPEGYSVSREKKERFSLILESASTNQTSMYLCASSLRQAKNIQYFGAGTRLSVL.

This clonotype was seen a handful of times. The chain carries TRBV28 and TRBJ2-7; D is ambiguous. This CDR3 is built from 12 residues. Trimming shortened V by 5 bases and J by 0 bases, and 5 bases separated the two germline ends. Germline CDR1 and CDR2: MDHEN and SYDVKM. CDR3 nucleotide sequence: TGTGCCAGCAGTAGCGTCTCCTACGAGCAGTACTTC. It codes for CASSSVSYEQYF. Based on the CDR3 plus reference TRBV28 and TRBJ2-7, the full variable domain is DVKVTQSSRYLVKRTGEKVFLECVQDMDHENMFWYRQDPGLGLRLIYFSYDVKMKEKGDIPEGYSVSREKKERFSLILESASTNQTSMYLCASSSVSYEQYFGPGTRLTVT.